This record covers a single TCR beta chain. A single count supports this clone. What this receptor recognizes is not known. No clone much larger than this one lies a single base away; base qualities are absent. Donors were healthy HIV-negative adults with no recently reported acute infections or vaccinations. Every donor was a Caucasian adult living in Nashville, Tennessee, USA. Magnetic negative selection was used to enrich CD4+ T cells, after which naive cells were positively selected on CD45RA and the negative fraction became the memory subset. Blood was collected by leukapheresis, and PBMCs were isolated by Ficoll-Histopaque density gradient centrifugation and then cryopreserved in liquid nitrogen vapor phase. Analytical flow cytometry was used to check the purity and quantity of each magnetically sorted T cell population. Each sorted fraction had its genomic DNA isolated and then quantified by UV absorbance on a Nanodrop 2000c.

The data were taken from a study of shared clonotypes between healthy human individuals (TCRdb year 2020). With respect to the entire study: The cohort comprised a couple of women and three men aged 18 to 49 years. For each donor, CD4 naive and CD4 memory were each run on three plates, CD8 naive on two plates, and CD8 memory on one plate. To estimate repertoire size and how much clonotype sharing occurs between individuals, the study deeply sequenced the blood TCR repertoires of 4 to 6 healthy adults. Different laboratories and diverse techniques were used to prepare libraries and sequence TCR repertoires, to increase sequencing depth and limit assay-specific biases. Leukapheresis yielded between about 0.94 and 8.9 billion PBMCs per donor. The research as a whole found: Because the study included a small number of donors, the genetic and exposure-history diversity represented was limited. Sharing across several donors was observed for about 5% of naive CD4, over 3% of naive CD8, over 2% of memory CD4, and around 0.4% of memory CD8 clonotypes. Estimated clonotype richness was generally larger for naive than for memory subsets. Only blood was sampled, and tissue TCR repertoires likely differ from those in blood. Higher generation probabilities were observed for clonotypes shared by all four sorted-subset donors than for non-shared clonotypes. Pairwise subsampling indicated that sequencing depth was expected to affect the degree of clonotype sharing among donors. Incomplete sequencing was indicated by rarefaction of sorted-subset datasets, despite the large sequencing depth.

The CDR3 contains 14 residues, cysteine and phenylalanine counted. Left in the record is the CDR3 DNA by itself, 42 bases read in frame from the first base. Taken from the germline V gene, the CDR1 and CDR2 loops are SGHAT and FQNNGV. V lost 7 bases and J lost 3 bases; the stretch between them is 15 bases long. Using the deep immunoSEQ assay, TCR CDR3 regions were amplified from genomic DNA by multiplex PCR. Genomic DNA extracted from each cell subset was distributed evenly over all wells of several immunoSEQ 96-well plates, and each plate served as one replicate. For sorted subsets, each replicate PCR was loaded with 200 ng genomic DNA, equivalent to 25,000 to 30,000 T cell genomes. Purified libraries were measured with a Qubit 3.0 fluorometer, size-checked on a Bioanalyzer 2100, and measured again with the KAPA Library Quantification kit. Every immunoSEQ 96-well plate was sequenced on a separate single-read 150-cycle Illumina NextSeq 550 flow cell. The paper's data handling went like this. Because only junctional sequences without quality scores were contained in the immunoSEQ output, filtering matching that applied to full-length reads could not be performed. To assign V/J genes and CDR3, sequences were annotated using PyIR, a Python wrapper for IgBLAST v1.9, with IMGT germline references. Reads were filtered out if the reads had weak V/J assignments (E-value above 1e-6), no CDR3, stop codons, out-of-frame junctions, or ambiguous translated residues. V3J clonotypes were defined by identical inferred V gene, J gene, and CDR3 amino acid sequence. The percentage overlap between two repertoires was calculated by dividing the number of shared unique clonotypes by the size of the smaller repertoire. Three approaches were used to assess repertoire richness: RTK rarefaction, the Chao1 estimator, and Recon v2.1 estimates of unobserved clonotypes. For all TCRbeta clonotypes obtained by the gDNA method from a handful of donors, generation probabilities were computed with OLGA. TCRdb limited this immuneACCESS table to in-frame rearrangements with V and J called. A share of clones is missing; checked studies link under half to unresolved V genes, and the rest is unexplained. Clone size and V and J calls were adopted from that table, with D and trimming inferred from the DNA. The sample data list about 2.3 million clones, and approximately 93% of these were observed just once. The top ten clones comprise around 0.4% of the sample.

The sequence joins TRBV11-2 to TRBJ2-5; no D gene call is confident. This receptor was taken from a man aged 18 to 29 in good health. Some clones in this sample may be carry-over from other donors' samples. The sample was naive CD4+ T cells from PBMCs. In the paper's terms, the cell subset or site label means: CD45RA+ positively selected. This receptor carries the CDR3 CASTVYGSKETQYF. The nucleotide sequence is TGTGCCAGCACAGTCTATGGCTCTAAAGAGACCCAGTACTTC.